What follows are 18 T cell receptor beta chains derived from one specimen sequenced in a study of cytomegalovirus exposure and HLA in healthy donors. The study ran its PCR with 60 Vbeta and 13 Jbeta primers. Clones were read by immunoSEQ multiplex PCR, and TCRdb kept only the in-frame ones, dropping some. This table holds about 150,000 clones, approximately 80% found once. The sample taken for sequencing was PBMCs. The receptors derive from a man aged 30 to 45 in good health and CMV-seropositive.

This chain connects TRBV6-1 to TRBJ1-2; D gene uncertain. The germline CDR1 and CDR2 sequences are MNHNS and SASEGT. V gave up 4 bases and J gave up 0 bases, with 6 bases separating them. The length of the CDR3 is 13 residues. CDR3 DNA: TGTGCCAGCAGTGTCGGGGCTAACTATGGCTACACCTTC. Translated: CASSVGANYGYTF.

This chain joins TRBV9 and TRBJ2-3, with a possible D match to TRBD1 (5 bases). The germline V gene encodes CDR1 SGDLS and CDR2 YYNGEE. V lost 0 bases and J 4 bases, leaving 15 bases between the germline ends. The CDR3 is 16 residues long. The CDR3 here is CASSVGWGEYSDTQYF. The CDR3 DNA sequence: TGTGCCAGCAGCGTAGGATGGGGCGAGTATTCAGATACGCAGTATTTT.

This chain connects TRBV10-3 to TRBJ1-1; D remains unclear. The CDR3 is 14 residues long. Germline values: CDR1 ENHRY, CDR2 SYGVKD. V shed 6 bases and J shed 3 bases, with 14 bases lying between them. As DNA, the CDR3 is TGTGCCATCAGCTCCGCCCCAGGTTACACTGAAGCTTTCTTT. This translates into CAISSAPGYTEAFF.

This rearrangement joins TRBV28 to TRBJ2-3, with 7 bases aligning to TRBD2. Trimming removed 3 bases from V and 1 base from J; junction bases left unmatched: 7. The CDR3 totals 16 residues. CDR1 MDHEN and CDR2 SYDVKM come from the germline V gene. CDR3 loop: CASSFSLAERTDTQYF. CDR3 DNA: TGTGCCAGCAGTTTTTCGCTAGCGGAGCGCACAGATACGCAGTATTTT.

J is TRBJ2-7 and V is TRBV28; D may be TRBD2 (6 bases). CDR3 length: 12 amino acids. CDR1 is MDHEN, CDR2 SYDVKM, per germline. Trimming took 3 bases from V and 6 from J, leaving 9 bases between them. CDR3 coding DNA: TGTGCCAGCAGTTTGAGGAGGGGCGAGCAGTACTTC. Encoded protein: CASSLRRGEQYF.

This chain joins TRBV4-1 and TRBJ1-1; 10 bases map to TRBD1. Losses at the gene ends were 4 bases for V and 6 bases for J; bases not matched to a gene: 5. This CDR3 comprises 14 residues. Per germline, CDR1 MGHRA and CDR2 YSYEKL. CDR3: CASSLEDRGPEAFF. The DNA for the CDR3 is TGCGCCAGCAGCCTTGAAGACAGGGGGCCTGAAGCTTTCTTT.

The rearrangement joins TRBV4-3 to TRBJ2-5; TRBD2 agrees at 8 bases. Germline CDR1 and CDR2: LGHNA and YSLEER. V trimming: 1 base; J trimming: 5 bases; junction bases outside the gene matches: 15. The CDR3 is made up of 18 amino acids. The CDR3 loop reads CASSQVVESPGGSETQYF. CDR3 DNA sequence: TGCGCCAGCAGCCAAGTCGTAGAAAGCCCGGGGGGGTCGGAGACCCAGTACTTC.

CDR3 amino acids: CAWSGTMGGETQYF. CDR3 DNA: TGTGCCTGGAGTGGGACAATGGGCGGTGAGACCCAGTACTTC. The V and J genes are TRBV30 and TRBJ2-5, with D possibly being TRBD1 (5 bases). The ends were cut back, 1 base at V and 5 bases at J, with 14 bases in the middle. The CDR3 is 14 amino acids. Germline loops: CDR1 GTSNPN, CDR2 SVGIG (reference sequence).

The chain is built from TRBV28 and TRBJ2-2, with D possibly matching TRBD2 (7 bases). The V end lost 1 base, the J end lost 1 base, and 13 bases lay between the germline ends. Germline CDR1 is MDHEN and CDR2 is SYDVKM. This CDR3 has 17 residues. The CDR3 loop is CASSLSGGGLNTGELFF. In DNA form, the CDR3 reads TGTGCCAGCAGTTTATCAGGCGGGGGCCTGAACACCGGGGAGCTGTTTTTT.

The chain has TRBV5-1 and TRBJ2-2, with D tentatively TRBD2 (6 bases). The V end lost 4 bases, the J end lost 4 bases, and 14 bases lay between the germline ends. CDR1 SGHRS and CDR2 YFSETQ come from the germline V gene. This CDR3 has 15 residues. This CDR3 reads CASSHTTGLTGELFF. CDR3 nucleotide sequence: TGCGCCAGCAGCCATACAACGGGACTCACCGGGGAGCTGTTTTTT.

Here the CDR3 DNA reads TGTGCCAGCAGCTTAGGTCCGGGAGCCTACGAGCAGTACTTC. It codes for CASSLGPGAYEQYF. The chain is built from TRBV11-3 and TRBJ2-7; D is possibly TRBD2 (6 bases). The germline CDR1 and CDR2 sequences are SGHNT and YENEEA. The CDR3 has 14 amino acids. Trimming pared 1 base from V and 2 bases from J, leaving 9 bases between.

The chain has TRBV2 and TRBJ1-5; D is unresolved. Trimming stripped 8 bases from V and 7 bases from J, with 12 bases between. CDR1 and CDR2 (germline): SNHLY, FYNNEI. The CDR3 is 12 amino acids. CDR3 sequence (DNA): TGTGCCAGCCATCGGGGAGGGCAGCCCCAGCATTTT. Amino acid sequence: CASHRGGQPQHF.

This sequence joins TRBV6-1 and TRBJ2-5; 10 positions agree with TRBD2. The J call is uncertain, as TRBJ2-7 better fits the DNA end. This CDR3 comprises 14 residues. The germline V gene encodes CDR1 MNHNS and CDR2 SASEGT. Written as DNA, the CDR3 is TGTGCCAGCATTCTCGGGACTAGCGACTACGAGCAGTACTTC. Its protein product is CASILGTSDYEQYF.

This clone was picked up a small number of times. The CDR3 DNA reads TGTGCCAGCAGCCCACAGGGGGACGAGCAGTACTTC. This translates into CASSPQGDEQYF. V is TRBV9 and J is TRBJ2-7; 8 bases are a match to TRBD1. V was pared by 4 bases and J by 5 bases, with 2 bases of the junction left unmatched. The V gene's germline CDR1 is SGDLS and CDR2 YYNGEE. The CDR3 totals 12 residues. Full variable domain (outside the CDR3, taken from reference TRBV9 and TRBJ2-7): DSGVTQTPKHLITATGQRVTLRCSPRSGDLSVYWYQQSLDQGLQFLIQYYNGEERAKGNILERFSAQQFPDLHSELNLSSLELGDSALYFCASSPQGDEQYFGPGTRLTVT.

The chain joins TRBV7-2 to TRBJ2-5, with 7 positions matching TRBD2. CDR1 and CDR2 from the germline V gene are SGHTA and FQGNSA. V shed 4 bases and J 3 bases; nucleotides not matched to a gene: 5. This CDR3 region has 14 residues. Here the CDR3 reads CASSSMGGEETQYF. The CDR3 DNA follows: TGTGCCAGCAGCTCTATGGGGGGGGAAGAGACCCAGTACTTC.

This chain uses TRBV5-6 with TRBJ2-7, with no clear D. Trimming shortened V by 6 bases and J by 6 bases, and 19 bases separated the two germline ends. From germline, CDR1 is SGHDT and CDR2 YYEEEE. The CDR3 has 14 residues. CDR3: CASTKFSTYTEQYF. The DNA of the CDR3 is TGTGCCAGCACCAAGTTTTCCACTTATACCGAGCAGTACTTC.

The CDR3 region has the DNA TGTGCCAGCAGTGACCACCGGACAGCGCTCTACGAGCAGTACTTC. Residues: CASSDHRTALYEQYF. The J gene is TRBJ2-7, the V gene TRBV6-1; a weak D match, TRBD1 (6 bases). Germline lookup yields CDR1 MNHNS and CDR2 SASEGT. The CDR3 runs to 15 residues. The germline V and J ends were trimmed by 3 bases and 3 bases, with 15 bases remaining between them.

V is TRBV6-1 and J is TRBJ1-1, with a tentative D call TRBD1 (5 bases). V was pared by 1 base and J by 1 base, with 7 bases between. CDR1 and CDR2 (germline): MNHNS, SASEGT. The CDR3 is made up of 14 amino acids. As DNA, the CDR3 is TGTGCCAGCAGTGAAGGGCAGGGGAACACTGAAGCTTTCTTT. This translates into CASSEGQGNTEAFF.